Reported below is one T cell receptor beta chain. The antigen is not known. For CDR3 and TCR beta VDJ profiling, genomic DNA was the template used. TCRdb fed the reads into MiXCR, producing one record per CDR3 protein. The sample carries about 160,000 distinct CDR3 sequences, around half recorded once. The data are from a study of CD8+CD57+ T cells in acquired aplastic anemia. Study background: The sorted CD4+ and CD8+ cells yielded an average roughly 3 ug of DNA. General study points: Significance was not reached for CD8+ Simpson's diversity between patients and controls. Some 31 sequences, all CD8+ CDR3, were shared between patients and controls.

Flow cytometry had shown expanded CD8+CD57+ cells in the patients chosen for sequencing. CDR3 length: 15 amino acids. Losses at the gene ends were 0 bases for V and 9 bases for J; bases not matched to a gene: 10. Germline values: CDR1 LNHNV, CDR2 YYDKDF (reference sequence). Sample: sorted CD4+, CD8+, or CD8+CD57+ T cells (not recorded which) from PBMCs. The TCR was taken from a human donor with aplastic anemia. V gene TRBV15 combines with J gene TRBJ2-5; TRBD1 matches at 7 bases. CDR3 bases: TGTGCCACCAGCAGAGATAAGGGACAGAATCAGCCCCAGTACTTC. This encodes CATSRDKGQNQPQYF.